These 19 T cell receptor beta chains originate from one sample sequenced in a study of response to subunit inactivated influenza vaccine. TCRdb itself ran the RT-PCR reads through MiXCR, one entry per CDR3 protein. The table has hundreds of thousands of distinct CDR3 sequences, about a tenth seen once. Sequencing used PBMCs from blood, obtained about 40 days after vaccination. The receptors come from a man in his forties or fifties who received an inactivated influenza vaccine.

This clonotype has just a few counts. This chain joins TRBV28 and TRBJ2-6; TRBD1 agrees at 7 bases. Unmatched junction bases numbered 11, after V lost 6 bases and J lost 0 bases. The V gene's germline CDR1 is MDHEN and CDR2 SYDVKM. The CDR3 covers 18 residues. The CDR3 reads CASRPFTGALSGANVLTF. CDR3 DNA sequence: TGTGCCAGCAGACCATTTACAGGGGCCCTCTCTGGGGCCAACGTCCTGACTTTC.

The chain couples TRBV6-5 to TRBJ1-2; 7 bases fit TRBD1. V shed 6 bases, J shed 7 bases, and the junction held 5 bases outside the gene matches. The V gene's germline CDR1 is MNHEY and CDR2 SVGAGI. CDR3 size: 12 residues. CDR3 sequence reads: CASRKTGTGYTF. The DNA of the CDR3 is TGTGCCAGCAGAAAGACAGGGACTGGCTACACCTTC.

The CDR3 region is CASTWTGGTGELFF. The CDR3 bases are TGCGCCAGCACATGGACAGGAGGCACCGGGGAGCTGTTTTTT. The chain recombines TRBV5-1 with TRBJ2-2; the match to TRBD1 covers 7 bases. Germline trimming cut 6 bases from V and 4 bases from J; bases unmatched to any gene: 6. This CDR3 has 14 amino acids. Germline assignment: CDR1 SGHRS and CDR2 YFSETQ.

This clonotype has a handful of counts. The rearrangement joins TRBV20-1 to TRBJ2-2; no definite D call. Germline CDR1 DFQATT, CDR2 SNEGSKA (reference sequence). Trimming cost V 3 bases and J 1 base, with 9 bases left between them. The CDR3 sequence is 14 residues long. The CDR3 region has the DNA TGCAGTGCTAGCCTGCCGATGAACACCGGGGAGCTGTTTTTT. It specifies CSASLPMNTGELFF.

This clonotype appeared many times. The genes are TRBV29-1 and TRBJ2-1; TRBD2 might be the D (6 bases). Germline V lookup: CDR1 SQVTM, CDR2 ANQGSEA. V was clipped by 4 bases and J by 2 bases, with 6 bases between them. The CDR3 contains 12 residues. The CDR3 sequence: CSVGGAYNEQFF. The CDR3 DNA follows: TGCAGCGTTGGGGGGGCCTACAATGAGCAGTTCTTC.

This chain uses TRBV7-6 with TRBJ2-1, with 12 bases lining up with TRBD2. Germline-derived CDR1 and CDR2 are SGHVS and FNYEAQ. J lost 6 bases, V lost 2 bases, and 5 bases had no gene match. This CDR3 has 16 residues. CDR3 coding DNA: TGTGCCAGCAGCTTATCCCTAGCGGGAGGGGCCAATGAGCAGTTCTTC. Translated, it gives CASSLSLAGGANEQFF.

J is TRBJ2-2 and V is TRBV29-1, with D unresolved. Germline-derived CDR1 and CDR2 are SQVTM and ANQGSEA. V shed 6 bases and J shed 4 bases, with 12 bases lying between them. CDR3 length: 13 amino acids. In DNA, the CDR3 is TGCAGCGTCCGGGCTCGGGCCACCGGGGAGCTGTTTTTT. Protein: CSVRARATGELFF.

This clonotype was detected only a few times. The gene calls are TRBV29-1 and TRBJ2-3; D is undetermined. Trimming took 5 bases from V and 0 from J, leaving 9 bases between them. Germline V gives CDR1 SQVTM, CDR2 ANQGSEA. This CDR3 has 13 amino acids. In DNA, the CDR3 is TGCAGCGTTAACCTCGAAAGCACAGATACGCAGTATTTT. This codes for CSVNLESTDTQYF.

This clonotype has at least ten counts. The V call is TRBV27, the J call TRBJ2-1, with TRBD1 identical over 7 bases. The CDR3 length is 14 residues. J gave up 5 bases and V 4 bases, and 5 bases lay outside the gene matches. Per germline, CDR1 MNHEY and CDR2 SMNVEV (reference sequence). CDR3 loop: CASSSGQFNNEQFF. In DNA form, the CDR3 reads TGTGCCAGCAGTTCGGGACAGTTCAACAATGAGCAGTTCTTC.

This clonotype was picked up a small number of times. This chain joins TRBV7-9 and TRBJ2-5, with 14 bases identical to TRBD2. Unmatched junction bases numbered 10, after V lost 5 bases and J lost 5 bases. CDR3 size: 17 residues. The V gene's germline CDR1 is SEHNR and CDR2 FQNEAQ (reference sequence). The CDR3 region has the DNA TGTGCCAGCAGCACCCCCGGGACTAGCGGGGGATGGGAGACCCAGTACTTC. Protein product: CASSTPGTSGGWETQYF.

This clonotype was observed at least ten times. CDR3 bases: TGTGCCATCAGTGAGTCGGGACAGGGTATTGGAGGCTACACCTTC. It encodes CAISESGQGIGGYTF. The chain combines TRBV10-3 with TRBJ1-2; 9 bases are a match to TRBD1. V was clipped by 0 bases and J by 8 bases; unmatched bases: 7. Germline CDR1 is ENHRY and CDR2 is SYGVKD. The CDR3 loop spans 15 amino acids.

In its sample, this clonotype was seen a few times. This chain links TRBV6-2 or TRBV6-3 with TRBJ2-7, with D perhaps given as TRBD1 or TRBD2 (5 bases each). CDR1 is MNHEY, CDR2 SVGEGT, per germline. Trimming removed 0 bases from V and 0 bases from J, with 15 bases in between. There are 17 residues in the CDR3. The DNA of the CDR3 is TGTGCCAGCAGTTACTCACCGGCTCGGGGACCCTCCTACGAGCAGTACTTC. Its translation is CASSYSPARGPSYEQYF.

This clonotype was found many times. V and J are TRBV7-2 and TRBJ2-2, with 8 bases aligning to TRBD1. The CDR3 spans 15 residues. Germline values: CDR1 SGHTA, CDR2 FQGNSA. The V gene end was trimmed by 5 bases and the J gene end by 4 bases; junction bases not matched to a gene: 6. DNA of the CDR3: TGTGCCAGCAGCAAGGGACAGGAGACCACCGGGGAGCTGTTTTTT. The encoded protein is CASSKGQETTGELFF.

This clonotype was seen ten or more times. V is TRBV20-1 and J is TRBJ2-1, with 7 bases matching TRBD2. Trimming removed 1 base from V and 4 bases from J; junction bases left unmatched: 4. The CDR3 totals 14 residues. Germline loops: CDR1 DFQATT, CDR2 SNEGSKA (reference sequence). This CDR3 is CSARVASGYNEQFF. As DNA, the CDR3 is TGCAGTGCTAGAGTTGCTAGCGGATACAATGAGCAGTTCTTC.

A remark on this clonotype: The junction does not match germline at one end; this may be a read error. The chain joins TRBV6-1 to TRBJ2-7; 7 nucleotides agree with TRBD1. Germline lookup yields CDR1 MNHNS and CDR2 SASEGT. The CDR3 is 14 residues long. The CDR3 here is CAISGQGQNYEQYF. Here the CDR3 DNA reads TGTGCCATCAGTGGTCAGGGACAGAACTACGAGCAGTACTTC.

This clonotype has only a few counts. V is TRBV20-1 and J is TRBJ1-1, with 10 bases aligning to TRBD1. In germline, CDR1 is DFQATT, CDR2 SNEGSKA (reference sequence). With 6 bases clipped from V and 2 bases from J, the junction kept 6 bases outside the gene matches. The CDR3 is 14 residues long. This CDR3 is CSASDRGVNTEAFF. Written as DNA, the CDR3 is TGCAGTGCGTCGGACAGGGGGGTAAACACTGAAGCTTTCTTT.

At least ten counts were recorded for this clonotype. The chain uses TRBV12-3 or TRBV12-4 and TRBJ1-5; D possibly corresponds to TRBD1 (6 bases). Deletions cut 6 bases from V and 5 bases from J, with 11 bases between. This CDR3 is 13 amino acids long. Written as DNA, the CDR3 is TGTGCCAGCAGGGTACAGGGAGATCAGCCCCAGCATTTT. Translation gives CASRVQGDQPQHF.

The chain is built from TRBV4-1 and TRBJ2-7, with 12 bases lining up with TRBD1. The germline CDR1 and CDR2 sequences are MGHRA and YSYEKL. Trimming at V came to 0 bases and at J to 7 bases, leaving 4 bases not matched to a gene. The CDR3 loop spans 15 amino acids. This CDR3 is CASSQEGTGGWEQYF. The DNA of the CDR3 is TGCGCCAGCAGCCAAGAAGGGACAGGGGGCTGGGAGCAGTACTTC.

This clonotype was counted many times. As DNA, the CDR3 is TGTGCCAGCAGTTTATGGGGGAGCAATCAGCCCCAGCATTTT. It codes for CASSLWGSNQPQHF. The V gene is TRBV12-3 or TRBV12-4, the J gene TRBJ1-5; possibly TRBD1 for D (5 bases). Trimming removed 2 bases at V and 1 base at J, with 6 bases between. CDR3 size: 14 residues.